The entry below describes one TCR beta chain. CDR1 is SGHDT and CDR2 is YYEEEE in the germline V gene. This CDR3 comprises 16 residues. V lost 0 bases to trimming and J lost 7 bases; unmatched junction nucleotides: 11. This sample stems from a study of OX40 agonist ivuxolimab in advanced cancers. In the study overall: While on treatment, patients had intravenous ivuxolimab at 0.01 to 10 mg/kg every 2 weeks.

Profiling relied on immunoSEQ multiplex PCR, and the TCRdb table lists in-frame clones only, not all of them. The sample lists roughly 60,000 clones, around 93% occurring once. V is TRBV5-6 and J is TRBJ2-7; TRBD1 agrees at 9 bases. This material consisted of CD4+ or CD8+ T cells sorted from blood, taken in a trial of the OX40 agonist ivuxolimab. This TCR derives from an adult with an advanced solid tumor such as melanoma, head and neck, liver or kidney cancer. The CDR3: CASSLARTGVLGEQYF. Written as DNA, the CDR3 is TGTGCCAGCAGCTTGGCCCGGACAGGGGTGTTAGGAGAGCAGTACTTC. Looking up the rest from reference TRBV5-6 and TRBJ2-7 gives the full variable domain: DAGVTQSPTHLIKTRGQQVTLRCSPKSGHDTVSWYQQALGQGPQFIFQYYEEEERQRGNFPDRFSGHQFPNYSSELNVNALLLGDSALYLCASSLARTGVLGEQYFGPGTRLTVT.